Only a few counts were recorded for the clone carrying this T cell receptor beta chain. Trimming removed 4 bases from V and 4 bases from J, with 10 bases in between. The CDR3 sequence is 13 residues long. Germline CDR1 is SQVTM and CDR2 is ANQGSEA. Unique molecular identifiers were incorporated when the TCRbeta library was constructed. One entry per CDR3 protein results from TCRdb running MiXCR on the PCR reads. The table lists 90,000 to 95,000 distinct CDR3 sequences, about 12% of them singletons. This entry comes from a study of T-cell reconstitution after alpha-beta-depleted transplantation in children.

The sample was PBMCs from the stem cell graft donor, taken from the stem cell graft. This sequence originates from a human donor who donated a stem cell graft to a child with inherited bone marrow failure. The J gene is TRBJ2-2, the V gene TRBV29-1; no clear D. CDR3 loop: CSVGRPTTGELFF. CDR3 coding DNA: TGCAGCGTTGGCAGGCCTACCACCGGGGAGCTGTTTTTT.